Given below is one TCR beta chain in context. This sample stems from a study of blood T cell repertoires in COVID-19. Overall study: Researchers got acute and convalescent COVID-19 samples from the United States, Italy and Spain. The analysed material was cDNA or gDNA that came from T cells, B-cell-depleted T cells, or PBMCs.

The CDR3 sequence is 14 residues long. Looked up from germline, CDR1 is MNHEY and CDR2 is SVGAGI. V gave up 5 bases and J gave up 4 bases, with 9 bases separating them. Original methodology: By means of reference gene primer amplification, nucleated cell counts were estimated. Clones were read by immunoSEQ multiplex PCR, and TCRdb kept only the in-frame ones, dropping some. That table is the source of V, J and clone size, and D and trimming were worked out from the DNA. Of about 400,000 clones listed, 80% to 90% are singletons. This TCR was recovered from a woman in her thirties with acute or convalescent COVID-19. Input material: peripheral blood. V gene TRBV6-5 combines with J gene TRBJ1-6; D is perhaps TRBD1 (6 bases). CDR3 nucleotide sequence: TGTGCCAGCAGTAAGGACAGTTATAATTCACCCCTCCACTTT. Its protein is CASSKDSYNSPLHF.